The present T cell receptor beta chain was sequenced within a study of identical twins. Whole-study results and caveats: Insertion counts were lower in abundant cord blood beta clonotypes, a trend that memory repertoires did not show.

The germline V and J ends were trimmed by 6 bases and 8 bases, with 22 bases remaining between them. The CDR3 totals 16 residues. This clonotype has only a few counts. Its antigen is currently unknown. In TCRdb, the 5' RACE reads were re-called with MiXCR into one record per CDR3 protein. The data contain around 550,000 distinct CDR3 sequences, 13% to 15% of them seen just once; the ten biggest clones take up around 0.48%. The sample was also linked to a second study, of yellow fever vaccine responses in identical twins.

The sample consisted of CD4+ T cells sorted from blood. The chain carries TRBV12-3 or TRBV12-4 and TRBJ1-4; tentatively, D is TRBD1 (6 bases). The origin of this receptor is a woman between 18 and 29 years old in good health. As DNA, the CDR3 is TGTGCCAGCAGGAGAGCGGGGGCAGGGACACGGGAAAAACTGTTTTTT. Its translation is CASRRAGAGTREKLFF.